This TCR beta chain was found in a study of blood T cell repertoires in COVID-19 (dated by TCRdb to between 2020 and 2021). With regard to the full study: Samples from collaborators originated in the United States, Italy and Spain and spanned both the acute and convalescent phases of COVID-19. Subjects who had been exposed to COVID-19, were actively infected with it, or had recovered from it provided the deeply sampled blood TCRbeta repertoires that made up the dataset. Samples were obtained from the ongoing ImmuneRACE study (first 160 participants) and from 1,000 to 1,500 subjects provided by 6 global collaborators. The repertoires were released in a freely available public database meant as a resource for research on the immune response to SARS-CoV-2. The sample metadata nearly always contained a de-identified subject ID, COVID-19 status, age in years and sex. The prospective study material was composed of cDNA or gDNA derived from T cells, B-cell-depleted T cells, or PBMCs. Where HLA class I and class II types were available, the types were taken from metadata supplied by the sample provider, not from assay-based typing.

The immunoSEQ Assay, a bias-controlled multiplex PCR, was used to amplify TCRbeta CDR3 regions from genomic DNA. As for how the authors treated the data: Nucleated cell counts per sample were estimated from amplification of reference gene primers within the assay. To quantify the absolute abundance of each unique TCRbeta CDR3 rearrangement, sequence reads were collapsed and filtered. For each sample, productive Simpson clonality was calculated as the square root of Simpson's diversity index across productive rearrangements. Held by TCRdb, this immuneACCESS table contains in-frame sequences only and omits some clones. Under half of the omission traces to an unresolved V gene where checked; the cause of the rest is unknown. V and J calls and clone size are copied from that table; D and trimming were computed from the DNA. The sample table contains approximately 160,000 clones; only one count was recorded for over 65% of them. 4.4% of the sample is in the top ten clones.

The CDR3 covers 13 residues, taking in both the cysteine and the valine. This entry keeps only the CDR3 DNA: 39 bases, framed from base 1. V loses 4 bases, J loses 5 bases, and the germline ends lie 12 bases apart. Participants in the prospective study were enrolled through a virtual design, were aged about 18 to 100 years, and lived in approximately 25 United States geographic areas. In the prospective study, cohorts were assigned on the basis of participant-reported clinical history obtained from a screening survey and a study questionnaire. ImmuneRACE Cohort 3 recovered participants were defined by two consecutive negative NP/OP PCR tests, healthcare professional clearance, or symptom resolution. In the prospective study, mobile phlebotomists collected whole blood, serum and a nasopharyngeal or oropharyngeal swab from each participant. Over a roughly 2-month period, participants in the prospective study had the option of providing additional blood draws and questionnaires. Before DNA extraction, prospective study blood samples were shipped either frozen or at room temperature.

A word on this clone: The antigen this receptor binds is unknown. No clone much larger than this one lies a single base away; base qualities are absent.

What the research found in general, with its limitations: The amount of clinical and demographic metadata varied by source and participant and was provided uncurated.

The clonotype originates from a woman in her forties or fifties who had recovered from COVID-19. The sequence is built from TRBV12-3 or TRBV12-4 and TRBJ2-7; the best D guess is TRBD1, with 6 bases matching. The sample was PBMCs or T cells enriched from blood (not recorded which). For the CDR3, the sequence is CASSSQGSHEQYV. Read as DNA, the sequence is TGTGCCAGCAGTTCTCAGGGGTCCCACGAGCAGTACGTC.